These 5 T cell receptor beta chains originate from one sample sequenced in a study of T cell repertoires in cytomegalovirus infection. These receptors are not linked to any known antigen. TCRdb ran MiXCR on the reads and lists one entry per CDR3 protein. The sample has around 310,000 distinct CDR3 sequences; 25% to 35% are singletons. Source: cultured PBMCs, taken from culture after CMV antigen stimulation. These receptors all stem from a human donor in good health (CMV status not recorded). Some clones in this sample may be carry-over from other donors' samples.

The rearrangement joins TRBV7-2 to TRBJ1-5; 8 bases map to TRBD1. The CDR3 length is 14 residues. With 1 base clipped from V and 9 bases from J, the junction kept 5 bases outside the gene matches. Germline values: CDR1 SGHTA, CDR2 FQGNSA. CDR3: CASSLGQGWGPQHF. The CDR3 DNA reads TGTGCCAGCAGCTTAGGACAGGGGTGGGGGCCCCAGCATTTT.

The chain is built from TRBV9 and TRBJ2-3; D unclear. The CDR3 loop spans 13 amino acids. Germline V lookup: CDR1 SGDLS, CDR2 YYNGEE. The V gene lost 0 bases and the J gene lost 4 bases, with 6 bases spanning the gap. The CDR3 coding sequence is TGTGCCAGCAGCGTAGGGATTCCAGATACGCAGTATTTT. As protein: CASSVGIPDTQYF.

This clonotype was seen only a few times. CDR3 sequence (DNA): TGTGCCAGCAGTTTTTATGCAGGAAACATTCAGTACTTC. It translates to CASSFYAGNIQYF. The J gene is TRBJ2-4, the V gene TRBV12-3 or TRBV12-4; no firm D call. This CDR3 comprises 13 residues. Trimming shortened V by 3 bases and J by 6 bases, and 9 bases separated the two germline ends.

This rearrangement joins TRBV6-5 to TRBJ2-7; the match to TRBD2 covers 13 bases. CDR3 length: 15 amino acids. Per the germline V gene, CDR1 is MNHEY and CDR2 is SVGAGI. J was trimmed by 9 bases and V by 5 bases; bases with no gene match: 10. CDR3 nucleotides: TGTGCCAGCAGTCGTACTAGCGGGAGGGCCACAGGGCAGTACTTC. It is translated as CASSRTSGRATGQYF.

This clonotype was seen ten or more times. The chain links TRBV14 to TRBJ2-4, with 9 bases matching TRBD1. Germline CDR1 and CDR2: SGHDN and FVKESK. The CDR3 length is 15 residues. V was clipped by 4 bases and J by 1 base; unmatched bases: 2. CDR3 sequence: CASSRTGAAKNIQYF. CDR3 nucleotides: TGTGCCAGCAGCCGGACAGGGGCGGCCAAAAACATTCAGTACTTC.